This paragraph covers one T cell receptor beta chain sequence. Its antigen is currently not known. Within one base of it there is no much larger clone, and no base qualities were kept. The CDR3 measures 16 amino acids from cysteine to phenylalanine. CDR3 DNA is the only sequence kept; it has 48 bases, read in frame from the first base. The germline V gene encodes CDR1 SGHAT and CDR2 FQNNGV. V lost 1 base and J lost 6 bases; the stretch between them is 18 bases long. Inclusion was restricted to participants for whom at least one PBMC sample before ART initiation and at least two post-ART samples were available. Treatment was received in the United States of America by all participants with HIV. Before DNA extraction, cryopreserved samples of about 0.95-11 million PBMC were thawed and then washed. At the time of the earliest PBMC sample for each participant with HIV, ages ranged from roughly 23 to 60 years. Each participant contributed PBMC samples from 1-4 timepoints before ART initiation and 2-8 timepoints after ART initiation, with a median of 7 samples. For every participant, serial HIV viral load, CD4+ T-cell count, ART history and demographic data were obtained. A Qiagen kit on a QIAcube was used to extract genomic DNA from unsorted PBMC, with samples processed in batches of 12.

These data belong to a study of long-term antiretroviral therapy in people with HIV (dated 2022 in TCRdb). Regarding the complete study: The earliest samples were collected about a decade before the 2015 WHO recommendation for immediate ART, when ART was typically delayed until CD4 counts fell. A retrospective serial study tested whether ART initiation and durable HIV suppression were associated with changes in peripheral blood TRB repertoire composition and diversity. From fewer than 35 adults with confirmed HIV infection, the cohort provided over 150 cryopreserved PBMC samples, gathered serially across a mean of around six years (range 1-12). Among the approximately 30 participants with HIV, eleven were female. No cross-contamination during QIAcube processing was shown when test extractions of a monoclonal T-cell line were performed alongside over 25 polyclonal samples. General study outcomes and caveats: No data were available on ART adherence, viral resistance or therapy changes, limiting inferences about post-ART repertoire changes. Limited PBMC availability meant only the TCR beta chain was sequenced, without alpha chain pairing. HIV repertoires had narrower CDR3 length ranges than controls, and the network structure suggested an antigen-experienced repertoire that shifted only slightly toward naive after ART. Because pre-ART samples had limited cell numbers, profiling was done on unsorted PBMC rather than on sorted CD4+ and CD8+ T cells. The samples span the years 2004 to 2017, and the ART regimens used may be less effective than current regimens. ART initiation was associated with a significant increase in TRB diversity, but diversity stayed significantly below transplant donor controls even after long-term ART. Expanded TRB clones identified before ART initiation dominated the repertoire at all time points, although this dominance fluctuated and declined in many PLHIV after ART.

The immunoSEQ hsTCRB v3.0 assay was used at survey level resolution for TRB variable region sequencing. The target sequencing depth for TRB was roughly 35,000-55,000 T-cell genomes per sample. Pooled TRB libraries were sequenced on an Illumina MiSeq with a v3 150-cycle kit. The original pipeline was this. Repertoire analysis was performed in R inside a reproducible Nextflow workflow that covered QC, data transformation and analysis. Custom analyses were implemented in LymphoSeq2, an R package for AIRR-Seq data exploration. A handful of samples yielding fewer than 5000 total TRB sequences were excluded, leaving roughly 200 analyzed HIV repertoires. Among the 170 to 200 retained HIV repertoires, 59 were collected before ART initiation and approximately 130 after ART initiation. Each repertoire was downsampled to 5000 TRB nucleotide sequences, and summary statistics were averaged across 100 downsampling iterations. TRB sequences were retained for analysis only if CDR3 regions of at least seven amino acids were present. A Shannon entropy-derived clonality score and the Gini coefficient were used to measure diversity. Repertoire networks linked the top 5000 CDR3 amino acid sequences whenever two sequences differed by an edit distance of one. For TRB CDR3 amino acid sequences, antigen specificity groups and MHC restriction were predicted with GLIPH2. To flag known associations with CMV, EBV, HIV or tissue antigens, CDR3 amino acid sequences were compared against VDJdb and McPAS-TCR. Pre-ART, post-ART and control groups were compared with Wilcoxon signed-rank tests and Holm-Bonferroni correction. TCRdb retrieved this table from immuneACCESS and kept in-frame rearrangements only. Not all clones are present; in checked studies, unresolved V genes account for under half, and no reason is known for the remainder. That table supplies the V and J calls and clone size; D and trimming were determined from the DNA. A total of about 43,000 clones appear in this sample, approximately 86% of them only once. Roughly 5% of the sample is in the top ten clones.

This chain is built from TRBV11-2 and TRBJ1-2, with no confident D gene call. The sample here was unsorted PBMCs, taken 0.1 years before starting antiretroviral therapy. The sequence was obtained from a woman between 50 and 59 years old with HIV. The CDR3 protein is CASSLVNMRRGHGYTF. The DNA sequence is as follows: TGTGCCAGCAGCTTAGTTAATATGCGTCGGGGTCATGGCTACACCTTC.